The text below deals with one T cell receptor (beta chain). Its target is not known. This entry comes from a study of cytomegalovirus exposure and HLA in healthy donors. The overall study: Counted in an early data release were some 81 million unique TCRs from HLA-typed donors. Study observations and caveats: Later genetic work tied a missense DCLRE1C variant to beta-chain V and J trimming. Later analysis revealed greater clonal expansion in HLA-associated TCR beta chains than in equally common others. Researchers counted roughly 160 TCR beta chains as cytomegalovirus-associated.

V shed 5 bases, J shed 5 bases, and the junction held 9 bases outside the gene matches. Germline CDR1 and CDR2: SGHVS and FNYEAQ. CDR3 length: 15 residues. Use of 60 Vbeta and 13 Jbeta primers characterized the PCR. Repertoires were generated with immunoSEQ multiplex PCR, while TCRdb's copy carries only in-frame clones and drops some. The sample lists around 160,000 clones; 80% to 90% were seen once. Material: PBMCs. The gene calls are TRBV7-6 and TRBJ2-5, with TRBD1 matching over 9 bases. The receptor was isolated from a man younger than 35 in good health and CMV-seropositive. The CDR3 loop is CASSLFRDREETQYF. DNA of the CDR3: TGTGCCAGCAGCCTATTCCGGGACAGGGAGGAGACCCAGTACTTC.